The 31 T cell receptor beta chains below were found in one sample sequenced in a study of monozygotic twins with inflammatory bowel disease. Reanalyzing the 5' RACE reads, TCRdb keeps one entry per CDR3 protein, without DNA. The listing records around 150,000 distinct CDR3 sequences. The sample comprised blood. These receptors were obtained from a human donor with ulcerative colitis or Crohn's disease, or a healthy co-twin of an affected twin (not recorded which).

This CDR3 is CASSPHYARQGKNTEAFF. The chain has TRBV27 and TRBJ1-1; TCRdb designates TRBD1, a call that cannot be tested without DNA. Germline V gene sequence: CDR1 MNHEY, CDR2 SMNVEV (reference sequence). The CDR3 has 18 amino acids.

The J gene is TRBJ2-5, the V gene TRBV24-1; the D call from TCRdb, TRBD1, cannot be confirmed without DNA. The germline gives CDR1 KGHDR, CDR2 SFDVKD. This CDR3 contains 15 residues. Here the CDR3 reads CATSDPGQGKETQYF.

The V call is TRBV10-3, the J call TRBJ2-3; TCRdb calls TRBD1, which cannot be checked without DNA. The CDR3 runs 19 residues. Germline V gives CDR1 ENHRY, CDR2 SYGVKD. CDR3 sequence: CAISESTSAGSLSTDTQYF.

The chain couples TRBV7-2 to TRBJ2-5. The V gene's germline CDR1 is SGHTA and CDR2 FQGNSA. The CDR3 is 13 amino acids. This CDR3 is CASSPESAVTQYF.

This rearrangement joins TRBV5-1 to TRBJ2-7; absent DNA, TCRdb's TRBD1 call cannot be checked. This CDR3 region has 15 residues. CDR1 is SGHRS, CDR2 YFSETQ, per germline. CDR3: CASSLTPPMYHEQYF.

V usage is TRBV11-3 and J usage is TRBJ2-1; lacking DNA, the TRBD2 call made by TCRdb goes unchecked. In germline, CDR1 is SGHNT, CDR2 YENEEA. The CDR3 is 15 residues long. CDR3 region: CASSIGEDQNHEQFF.

J is TRBJ2-7 and V is TRBV5-1. The CDR3 sequence is 14 residues long. Per germline, CDR1 SGHRS and CDR2 YFSETQ. The CDR3 loop reads CASSFSTNVYEQYF.

The chain recombines TRBV7-8 with TRBJ2-1; absent DNA, TCRdb's TRBD2 call cannot be checked. In germline, CDR1 is SGHVS, CDR2 FQNEAQ. The CDR3 sequence is 14 residues long. CDR3 loop: CASSAYGLANEQFF.

The chain combines TRBV7-9 with TRBJ2-5; the D call from TCRdb, TRBD1, cannot be confirmed without DNA. The CDR3 has 16 amino acids. The germline V gene has CDR1 SEHNR and CDR2 FQNEAQ (reference sequence). This CDR3 is CASSFNRDRGGETQYF.

The V gene is TRBV12-3 or TRBV12-4, the J gene TRBJ1-1; with no DNA, the TCRdb D assignment of TRBD1 cannot be verified. The CDR3 extends over 13 amino acids. CDR3 sequence: CASSWGSNTEAFF.

The V gene is TRBV28, the J gene TRBJ1-2. The CDR3 contains 13 residues. Per the germline V gene, CDR1 is MDHEN and CDR2 is SYDVKM. CDR3 protein: CASSTHTNYGYTF.

The gene calls are TRBV28 and TRBJ2-3; the TRBD1 assignment by TCRdb is unverifiable without DNA. The germline CDR1 and CDR2 sequences are MDHEN and SYDVKM. This CDR3 region has 13 residues. The CDR3 sequence: CASSPGPPDTQYF.

This chain joins TRBV9 and TRBJ1-1; TCRdb calls TRBD1, which cannot be checked without DNA. Germline CDR1 SGDLS, CDR2 YYNGEE. The CDR3 covers 14 residues. The CDR3 here is CASSVTGMNTEAFF.

The chain couples TRBV15 to TRBJ2-4; TCRdb names TRBD2, which stays unverified in the absence of DNA. Germline CDR1 and CDR2: LNHNV and YYDKDF (reference sequence). CDR3 length equals 17 residues. The CDR3 region is CATSRYSGAIAKNIQYF.

The gene calls are TRBV5-1 and TRBJ2-1; with no DNA, the TCRdb D assignment of TRBD2 cannot be verified. Germline CDR1 is SGHRS and CDR2 is YFSETQ. This CDR3 spans 15 amino acids. The CDR3: CASSLGTSGRAEQFF.

The chain couples TRBV27 to TRBJ1-2; the D call of TRBD1 rests on TCRdb alone, since no DNA is present to check it. Germline lookup yields CDR1 MNHEY and CDR2 SMNVEV (reference sequence). The CDR3 consists of 14 residues. The CDR3 loop reads CASSQTAGRYGYTF.

This chain uses TRBV28 with TRBJ1-6. This CDR3 has 15 residues. CDR1 MDHEN and CDR2 SYDVKM come from the germline V gene. CDR3 sequence reads: CASSSQGKKNSPLHF.

The V gene is TRBV18, the J gene TRBJ1-1; TCRdb's D gene call, TRBD1, goes unchecked for lack of DNA. This CDR3 spans 13 amino acids. The germline V gene encodes CDR1 KGHSH and CDR2 LQKENI. This chain's CDR3 is CASWDTGNTEAFF.

The chain uses TRBV20-1 and TRBJ2-7; TCRdb's D call, TRBD2, is unchecked because there is no DNA. The CDR3 sequence is 17 residues long. CDR1 and CDR2 from the germline V gene are DFQATT and SNEGSKA (reference sequence). CDR3 protein: CSARDVASGYPPYEQYF.

The chain carries TRBV7-2 and TRBJ2-5. The CDR3 is 13 residues long. CDR1 SGHTA and CDR2 FQGNSA come from the germline V gene. The CDR3: CASSTGHQETQYF.

This rearrangement joins TRBV20-1 to TRBJ2-3; TCRdb's assignment of TRBD2 cannot be checked, as there is no DNA. The V gene's germline CDR1 is DFQATT and CDR2 SNEGSKA (reference sequence). This CDR3 is 18 amino acids long. The CDR3 here is CSARDGHQLAGSTDTQYF.

This chain links TRBV3-1 with TRBJ2-4; lacking DNA, the TRBD1 call made by TCRdb goes unchecked. Germline V CDR1 and CDR2: LGHDT, YNNKEL (reference sequence). This CDR3 contains 17 residues. CDR3: CASSQEGGGPLQYRQYF.

The V gene is TRBV4-3, the J gene TRBJ2-1. The CDR3 runs 13 residues. The germline gives CDR1 LGHNA, CDR2 YSLEER. The CDR3 loop is CASSQGGGNEQFF.

This chain connects TRBV5-1 to TRBJ1-1; TCRdb selects TRBD1, and the lack of DNA leaves this call unchecked. This CDR3 is built from 15 residues. From germline, CDR1 is SGHRS and CDR2 YFSETQ. The CDR3 sequence is CASSLRQGGRTEAFF.

This chain links TRBV5-6 with TRBJ2-1. The germline V gene has CDR1 SGHDT and CDR2 YYEEEE. The CDR3 sequence is 12 residues long. This CDR3 reads CASSLEPSEQFF. The full variable domain, its missing parts supplied by reference TRBV5-6 and TRBJ2-1, is DAGVTQSPTHLIKTRGQQVTLRCSPKSGHDTVSWYQQALGQGPQFIFQYYEEEERQRGNFPDRFSGHQFPNYSSELNVNALLLGDSALYLCASSLEPSEQFFGPGTRLTVL.

This chain joins TRBV10-3 and TRBJ2-3; TCRdb's D gene call, TRBD1, goes unchecked for lack of DNA. The V gene's germline CDR1 is ENHRY and CDR2 SYGVKD. The CDR3 loop spans 13 amino acids. CDR3: CAISAPGTDTQYF.

V gene TRBV7-8 combines with J gene TRBJ2-1; TCRdb proposes TRBD1, but this gene call is untestable without DNA. Per germline, CDR1 SGHVS and CDR2 FQNEAQ. CDR3 length equals 16 residues. CDR3: CASSPPTGSSYNEQFF.

J is TRBJ1-3 and V is TRBV7-9; checking the TCRdb D call of TRBD1 is not possible without DNA. The CDR3 loop spans 13 amino acids. CDR1 and CDR2 (germline): SEHNR, FQNEAQ (reference sequence). CDR3 sequence reads: CASSWTVGNTIYF. The complete variable domain, with remaining parts taken from reference TRBV7-9 and TRBJ1-3, reads DTGVSQNPRHKITKRGQNVTFRCDPISEHNRLYWYRQTLGQGPEFLTYFQNEAQLEKSRLLSDRFSAERPKGSFSTLEIQRTEQGDSAMYLCASSWTVGNTIYFGEGSWLTVV.

This sequence joins TRBV3-1 and TRBJ2-7; the D call of TRBD2 rests on TCRdb alone, since no DNA is present to check it. This CDR3 is 15 amino acids long. The germline gives CDR1 LGHDT, CDR2 YNNKEL (reference sequence). The CDR3 is CASSQGLAGSYEQYF.

V usage is TRBV7-9 and J usage is TRBJ1-3; TCRdb's assignment of TRBD1 cannot be checked, as there is no DNA. The CDR3 contains 13 residues. Germline loops: CDR1 SEHNR, CDR2 FQNEAQ (reference sequence). CDR3 amino acids: CASSFGGGNTIYF. Full variable domain (rest looked up from reference TRBV7-9 and TRBJ1-3): DTGVSQNPRHKITKRGQNVTFRCDPISEHNRLYWYRQTLGQGPEFLTYFQNEAQLEKSRLLSDRFSAERPKGSFSTLEIQRTEQGDSAMYLCASSFGGGNTIYFGEGSWLTVV.

This chain uses TRBV5-1 with TRBJ2-7; the D call of TRBD2 rests on TCRdb alone, since no DNA is present to check it. This CDR3 contains 16 residues. Germline lookup yields CDR1 SGHRS and CDR2 YFSETQ. The CDR3 sequence: CASSSASSASSYEQYF.